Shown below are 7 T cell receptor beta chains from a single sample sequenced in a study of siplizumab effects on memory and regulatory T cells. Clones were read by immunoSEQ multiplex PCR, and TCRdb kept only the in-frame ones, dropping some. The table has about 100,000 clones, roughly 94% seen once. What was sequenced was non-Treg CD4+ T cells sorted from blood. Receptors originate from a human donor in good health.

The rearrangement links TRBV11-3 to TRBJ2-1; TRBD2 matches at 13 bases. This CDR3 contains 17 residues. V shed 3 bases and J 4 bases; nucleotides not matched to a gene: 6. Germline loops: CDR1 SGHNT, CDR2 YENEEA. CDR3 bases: TGTGCCAGCAGCTTTTCCGGGACTAGCGGGACTTACAATGAGCAGTTCTTC. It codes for CASSFSGTSGTYNEQFF.

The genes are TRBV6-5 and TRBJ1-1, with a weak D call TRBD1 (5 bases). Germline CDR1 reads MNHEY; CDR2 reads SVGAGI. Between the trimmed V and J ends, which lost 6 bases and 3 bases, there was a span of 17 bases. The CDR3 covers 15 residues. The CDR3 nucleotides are TGTGCCAGCAGCCCTGTAGACAGATCGGACACTGAAGCTTTCTTT. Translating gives CASSPVDRSDTEAFF.

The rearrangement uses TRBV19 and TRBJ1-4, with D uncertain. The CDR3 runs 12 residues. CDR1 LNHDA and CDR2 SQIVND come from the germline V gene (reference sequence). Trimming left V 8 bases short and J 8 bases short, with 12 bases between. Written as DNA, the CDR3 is TGTGCCAGTGGTGTCTCGGGGGAAAAACTGTTTTTT. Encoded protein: CASGVSGEKLFF.

The DNA for the CDR3 is TGTGCCAGCAGCGTCGATCCCGGGACAGGGGGCGACGGCTACACCTTC. Amino acids: CASSVDPGTGGDGYTF. V usage is TRBV9 and J usage is TRBJ1-2, with 12 positions matching TRBD1. The germline V gene has CDR1 SGDLS and CDR2 YYNGEE. V shed 2 bases and J 8 bases; nucleotides not matched to a gene: 10. CDR3 length equals 16 residues.

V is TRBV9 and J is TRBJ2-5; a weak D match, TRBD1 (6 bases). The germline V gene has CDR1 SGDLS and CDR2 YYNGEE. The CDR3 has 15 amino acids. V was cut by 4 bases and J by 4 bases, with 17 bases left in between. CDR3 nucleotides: TGTGCCAGCAGCTCTCAGGGGATACAAGGAGAGACCCAGTACTTC. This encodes CASSSQGIQGETQYF.

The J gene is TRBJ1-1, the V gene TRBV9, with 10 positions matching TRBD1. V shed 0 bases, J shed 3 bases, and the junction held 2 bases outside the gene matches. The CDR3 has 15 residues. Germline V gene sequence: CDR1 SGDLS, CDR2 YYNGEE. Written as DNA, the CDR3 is TGTGCCAGCAGCGTAGTGGGGACAGGGGACACTGAAGCTTTCTTT. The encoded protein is CASSVVGTGDTEAFF.

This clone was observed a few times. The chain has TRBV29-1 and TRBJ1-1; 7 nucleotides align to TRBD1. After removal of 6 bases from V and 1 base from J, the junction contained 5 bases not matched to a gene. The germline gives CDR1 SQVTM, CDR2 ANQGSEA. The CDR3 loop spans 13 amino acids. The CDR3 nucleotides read TGCAGCGTGAGACAGGGAGAGAACACTGAAGCTTTCTTT. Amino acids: CSVRQGENTEAFF.